A selection of T cell receptor beta chains follows, all from one sample in a study of blood T cells in healthy people across ages. TCRdb passed the 5' RACE reads through MiXCR, listing each CDR3 protein once. The data hold hundreds of thousands of distinct CDR3 sequences, with around 62% observed a single time. Specimen: blood. The receptors come from a man aged 30-40 years in good health. Both conserved end residues are part of each CDR3. A D gene is named only where the DNA matches it firmly. Rows may omit the clone size; those that give it use once, few, many or a size class.

v_call	j_call	clone_size	d_call	cdr3_aa	cdr3_nt
TRBV7-9	TRBJ2-7	-	TRBD1	CASSQDRFSPEQYF	TGTGCCAGCAGCCAGGACAGGTTCTCCCCCGAGCAGTACTTC
TRBV4-2	TRBJ2-3	-	TRBD2	CASSQERSGGAGTQYF	TGTGCCAGCAGCCAAGAAAGGAGCGGGGGGGCCGGTACGCAGTATTTT
TRBV6-4	TRBJ2-1	-	TRBD2	CASSELGLADYNEQFF	TGTGCCAGCAGTGAGCTGGGGCTAGCGGATTACAATGAGCAGTTCTTC
TRBV20-1	TRBJ2-1	-	TRBD2	CSARDASGGSNEQFF	TGCAGTGCTAGAGATGCCAGCGGGGGTTCAAATGAGCAGTTCTTC
TRBV10-3	TRBJ2-3	-	TRBD2	CAISESVLAGGTDTQYF	TGTGCCATCAGTGAGTCGGTCCTAGCGGGGGGCACAGATACGCAGTATTTT
TRBV28	TRBJ2-3	-	TRBD2	CASSAGTSGAHTQYF	TGTGCCAGCAGCGCCGGGACTAGCGGGGCCCATACGCAGTATTTT
TRBV7-2	TRBJ2-7	-	-	CASSLSGQIHYEQYF	TGTGCCAGCAGCTTATCGGGTCAGATCCACTATGAGCAGTACTTC
TRBV12-3/TRBV12-4	TRBJ2-4	-	-	CASSPERGQKAKNIQYF	TGTGCCAGCAGCCCGGAGCGGGGACAGAAAGCCAAAAACATTCAGTACTTC
TRBV6-2/TRBV6-3	TRBJ2-3	-	-	CASSRPPYGTDTQYF	TGTGCCAGCTCCAGACCGCCTTATGGCACAGATACGCAGTATTTT
TRBV27	TRBJ2-7	-	-	CASSLSRVAEQYF	TGCGCCAGCAGTTTATCAAGGGTAGCCGAGCAGTACTTC
TRBV28	TRBJ2-6	-	-	CASRKGAAGANVLTF	TGTGCCAGCAGGAAAGGTGCAGCTGGGGCCAACGTCCTGACTTTC
TRBV28	TRBJ2-7	-	-	CASSLSKWATAGEQYF	TGTGCCAGCAGTTTATCGAAGTGGGCCACAGCTGGAGAGCAGTACTTC
TRBV30	TRBJ2-5	-	-	CACVRGAYQETQYF	TGTGCCTGTGTCCGGGGGGCGTATCAAGAGACCCAGTACTTC
TRBV7-2	TRBJ2-3	-	-	CASTMGGRDTDTQYF	TGTGCCAGCACTATGGGGGGAAGGGACACAGATACGCAGTATTTT
TRBV9	TRBJ2-7	-	-	CASSVGLGQSYEQYF	TGTGCCAGCAGCGTGGGCCTTGGACAGAGCTACGAGCAGTACTTC
TRBV9	TRBJ1-2	few	TRBD1	CASGTDGGYTF	TGTGCCAGCGGGACAGACGGTGGCTACACCTTC
TRBV12-3/TRBV12-4	TRBJ2-5	-	-	CASSFSAGGVPYQETQYF	TGTGCCAGCAGTTTCAGCGCCGGTGGGGTCCCGTACCAAGAGACCCAGTACTTC
TRBV5-5	TRBJ2-3	-	TRBD2	CASSFRAGGTTDTQYF	TGTGCCAGCAGCTTCCGAGCGGGGGGCACGACAGATACGCAGTATTTT
TRBV5-1	TRBJ2-1	-	-	CASSLGQAHNNEQFF	TGCGCCAGCAGCTTGGGACAGGCCCACAACAATGAGCAGTTCTTC
TRBV20-1	TRBJ2-2	-	-	CSATDSNTGELFF	TGCAGTGCCACAGACTCGAACACCGGGGAGCTGTTTTTT
TRBV20-1	TRBJ2-7	once	TRBD1	CSARDRERVWEQYF	TGCAGTGCTAGGGACAGGGAAAGAGTGTGGGAGCAGTACTTC
TRBV6-1	TRBJ2-6	-	-	CASRNSHSGANVLTF	TGTGCCAGCCGGAACAGCCACTCTGGGGCCAACGTCCTGACTTTC